Each of the 3 T cell receptor beta chains below was sequenced from the same sample in a study of blood T cells in healthy people across ages. PCR was performed a second time for about 7 to 12 cycles using a sample-barcoded 5' primer and a J-beta primer mix. TCRdb processed the 5' RACE reads anew with MiXCR; each CDR3 protein has one entry. The table includes around 2 million distinct CDR3 sequences, approximately 39% detected once. The sample taken for sequencing was blood. These receptors all stem from a human donor in good health.

There are a few counts of this clonotype. The CDR3 DNA is TGCAGCGTTGAAGACAGACTTGCTAACTATGGCTACACCTTC. Translated, it gives CSVEDRLANYGYTF. J is TRBJ1-2 and V is TRBV29-1; the D is unclear. Germline-derived CDR1 and CDR2 are SQVTM and ANQGSEA. The CDR3 runs 14 residues. The germline V and J ends were trimmed by 0 bases and 0 bases, with 8 bases remaining between them.

This clonotype has only a few counts. The rearrangement links TRBV5-1 to TRBJ1-2; TRBD1 aligns across 7 bases. Looked up from germline, CDR1 is SGHRS and CDR2 is YFSETQ. Trimming removed 3 bases from V and 7 bases from J; junction bases left unmatched: 12. This CDR3 is 15 amino acids long. In nucleotides, the CDR3 is TGCGCCAGCAGCTCTGGGACAGCTGACTACTCTGGCTACACCTTC. It specifies CASSSGTADYSGYTF.

This clonotype was seen a few times. The chain employs TRBV29-1 and TRBJ2-2, with 7 bases fitting TRBD2. The J segment lost 6 bases and the V segment lost 7 bases, leaving 11 bases of the junction unmatched. Looked up from germline, CDR1 is SQVTM and CDR2 is ANQGSEA. The CDR3 covers 14 residues. CDR3 DNA sequence: TGCAGCGCCATCTGGGGAGGGGCGGCCGGGGAGCTGTTTTTT. Its protein product is CSAIWGGAAGELFF.